One and the same sample provided the 3 T cell receptor beta chains below, sequenced in a study of CD8+ T cells in alopecia areata. RNA extraction and reverse transcription yielded cDNA as sequencing template. TCRdb keeps only in-frame clones here, not all; method: immunoSEQ multiplex PCR. The repertoire holds some 200,000 clones, roughly 60% seen once, with approximately 5.1% in the top ten. Treatment defined: oral pan-JAK inhibitor, 5-10 mg twice daily. This sample comprised CD4+ T cells sorted from blood, obtained at week 24, from a patient treated with tofacitinib. The receptors were gathered from a human donor with alopecia areata.

CDR3 protein: CASSPQGQHNYGYTF. CDR3 sequence (DNA): TGTGCCAGCTCACCCCAGGGACAGCACAACTATGGCTACACCTTC. This chain links TRBV18 with TRBJ1-2, with TRBD1 identical over 7 bases. Germline CDR1 and CDR2: KGHSH and LQKENI. V lost 3 bases to trimming and J lost 2 bases; unmatched junction nucleotides: 6. This CDR3 spans 15 amino acids.

The V call is TRBV28, the J call TRBJ2-7; D perhaps matches TRBD2 (6 bases). The CDR3 loop spans 17 amino acids. Trimming left V 7 bases short and J 2 bases short, with 24 bases between. Germline loops: CDR1 MDHEN, CDR2 SYDVKM. The CDR3 DNA is TGTGCCAGCAATTCCTTCCGCGGGACTTCTAACCCCTACGAGCAGTACTTC. Translating it yields CASNSFRGTSNPYEQYF.

The rearrangement joins TRBV7-3 to TRBJ2-3; 7 bases map to TRBD2. From germline, CDR1 is SGHTA and CDR2 FQGTGA. The CDR3 runs to 12 residues. V lost 5 bases, J lost 8 bases, and 4 bases stayed unmatched. CDR3 nucleotide sequence: TGTGCCAGCAGCCACGGACTAGGTACGCAGTATTTT. As protein: CASSHGLGTQYF. Full variable domain (remainder filled in from reference TRBV7-3 and TRBJ2-3): GAGVSQTPSNKVTEKGKYVELRCDPISGHTALYWYRQSLGQGPEFLIYFQGTGAADDSGLPNDRFFAVRPEGSVSTLKIQRTERGDSAVYLCASSHGLGTQYFGPGTRLTVL.